Sequencing of this T cell receptor beta chain was carried out in a study of vaccination effects on CD4 cells after COVID-19. In the ViraFEST assay, antigen-specific CD4+ clonotypes were identified by expansion after peptide-pool stimulation. Cultured cells yielded isolated CD4+ T cells after roughly 11 days. All vaccine recipients tested negative for nucleocapsid antibodies and had never contracted SARS-CoV-2 infection. Germline V CDR1 and CDR2: SGHTA, FQGNSA. Deletions cut 1 base from V and 7 bases from J, with 23 bases between. The CDR3 length is 17 residues. A note on this clone: Its matching antigen is unknown.

Clones were read by immunoSEQ multiplex PCR, and TCRdb kept only the in-frame ones, dropping some. The sample records about 41,000 clones, roughly 76% being singletons. The chain uses TRBV7-2 and TRBJ2-7, with D perhaps TRBD2 (7 bases). The sequencing here drew on CD4+ T cells from PBMCs cultured with HCoV-OC43 spike peptides, taken before COVID-19 vaccination. Subset described: HCoV-OC43 spike overlapping peptide pool stimulation. This sequence originates from a human donor who received a COVID-19 vaccine. The CDR3 region is CASSLVVGGGKPGEQYF. The CDR3 nucleotides are TGTGCCAGCAGCTTAGTAGTAGGCGGGGGCAAACCTGGAGAGCAGTACTTC.